Listed here is a single T cell receptor beta chain. Its antigen is still unknown. The data are from a study of T cell repertoires in cytomegalovirus infection. On the study more broadly: From public TCR beta signatures came an indication of both CMV infection and matching HLA type.

The CDR3 consists of 15 residues. Germline CDR1 is SGHDN and CDR2 is FVKESK. V lost 2 bases and J 8 bases, leaving 13 bases between the germline ends. Findings of the study overall: HLA-C-restricted CMV-specific TCR beta clonotypes were dominant in the ex vivo response.

Via MiXCR, TCRdb re-called the reads, giving one row per CDR3 protein. The table records 250,000 or so distinct CDR3 sequences, about 18% of them present only once. The TCR was taken from a human donor in good health (CMV status not recorded). Some clones in this sample may be carry-over from other donors' samples. The sequenced sample was CD8+ T cells from PBMCs. The chain joins TRBV14 to TRBJ1-6; D is unclear. CDR3 coding DNA: TGTGCCAGCAGCCAAAGGTCCGATTGGTATTCACCCCTCCACTTT. Translating it yields CASSQRSDWYSPLHF.